This T cell receptor beta chain was documented in a study of shared clonotypes between healthy human individuals. It was CD45RO-negative cells, positively selected for CCR7, that made up naive CD8 cells, with terminally differentiated effector memory CD45RA+ cells excluded. The trim removed 3 bases at V and 3 bases at J, leaving 8 bases unmatched. CDR1 is SGDLS, CDR2 YYNGEE, per germline. The CDR3 loop spans 16 amino acids. Some clones are missing from TCRdb's copy, which holds only in-frame ones; the method was immunoSEQ multiplex PCR. The repertoire holds 1.5 million to 2.5 million clones, with approximately 95% as singletons.

The source is a man aged 18 to 30 in good health. V and J are TRBV9 and TRBJ2-5; 10 bases map to TRBD2. The specimen was naive CD8+ T cells sorted from blood. CDR3 residues: CASSGSWLAGEETQYF. CDR3 coding DNA: TGTGCCAGCAGCGGAAGTTGGCTAGCGGGAGAAGAGACCCAGTACTTC. The full variable domain, rest sourced from reference TRBV9 and TRBJ2-5, is DSGVTQTPKHLITATGQRVTLRCSPRSGDLSVYWYQQSLDQGLQFLIQYYNGEERAKGNILERFSAQQFPDLHSELNLSSLELGDSALYFCASSGSWLAGEETQYFGPGTRLLVL.